One and the same sample provided the 30 T cell receptor beta chains below, sequenced in a study of T-cell memory formation after mild COVID-19 listed by TCRdb under 2021. Libraries were built with 5' RACE. Sequencing relied on an Illumina NovaSeq 6000. TCRdb itself trimmed the public reads at Q25 with fastp, ran MiXCR and retained productive beta chains. Identical CDR3 proteins give one entry, which carries the most common genes and DNA. The table for this sample lists tens of thousands of distinct CDR3 sequences; 12% of them were counted only once. Roughly a quarter of the sample comes from the top ten. The sample was PBMCs or a T cell subset sorted from them (not recorded which). These TCRs come from a man between 18 and 35 years old who had mild COVID-19 (a few samples of this study predate the infection). The sample titles of this study are shuffled in the database, so cell type and time point are left out; the donor was told from shared clones.

The sample holds a few counts of this clonotype. The chain recombines TRBV7-9 with TRBJ1-6, with D tentatively TRBD1 (5 bases). The CDR3 has 16 residues. The V gene lost 5 bases and the J gene lost 5 bases, with 16 bases spanning the gap. Germline V CDR1 and CDR2: SEHNR, FQNEAQ (reference sequence). CDR3: CASSDSFRIHNSPLHF. CDR3 bases: TGTGCCAGCAGCGACAGTTTTAGGATCCATAATTCACCCCTCCACTTT.

This clonotype was detected a few times. The chain couples TRBV30 to TRBJ1-1; TRBD1 matches at 8 bases. The CDR3 has 13 amino acids. CDR1 and CDR2 from the germline V gene are GTSNPN and SVGIG (reference sequence). V lost 3 bases and J lost 5; bases outside the gene matches: 5. This CDR3 is CAWRDRDGTEAFF. DNA of the CDR3: TGTGCCTGGAGGGACAGGGATGGGACTGAAGCTTTCTTT. The full variable domain, with the rest looked up from reference TRBV30 and TRBJ1-1, is SQTIHQWPATLVQPVGSPLSLECTVEGTSNPNLYWYRQAAGRGLQLLFYSVGIGQISSEVPQNLSASRPQDRQFILSSKKLLLSDSGFYLCAWRDRDGTEAFFGQGTRLTVV.

This chain connects TRBV12-3 or TRBV12-4 to TRBJ1-5; TRBD1 matches at 11 bases. There are 15 residues in the CDR3. With V trimmed by 6 bases and J by 6 bases, 7 bases remained unmatched. CDR3 DNA sequence: TGTGCCAGCAGCTGGGACAGGGGGAGTATTCAGCCCCAGCATTTT. Its translation is CASSWDRGSIQPQHF.

This clonotype was found a few times. J is TRBJ2-7 and V is TRBV7-2; 7 bases align to TRBD2. The CDR3 consists of 14 residues. V was pared by 4 bases and J by 6 bases, with 9 bases of the junction left unmatched. Germline CDR1 and CDR2: SGHTA and FQGNSA. The CDR3 loop reads CASSSQGRGSEQYV. Here the CDR3 DNA reads TGTGCCAGCAGCTCACAAGGGAGGGGATCCGAGCAGTACGTC.

The J gene is TRBJ2-1, the V gene TRBV27; D remains ambiguous. This CDR3 comprises 13 residues. Germline V gene sequence: CDR1 MNHEY, CDR2 SMNVEV (reference sequence). With 8 bases removed from V and 0 bases from J, the gap between germline ends came to 8 bases. The CDR3 nucleotides read TGTGCCAGCCGGCCTAGCTCCTACAATGAGCAGTTCTTC. This encodes CASRPSSYNEQFF.

This clonotype was counted at least ten times. The genes are TRBV27 and TRBJ1-5; D is unresolved. CDR1 MNHEY and CDR2 SMNVEV come from the germline V gene (reference sequence). V was clipped by 2 bases and J by 7 bases, with 12 bases between them. The CDR3 length is 14 residues. The CDR3 protein is CASSLSWGGQPQHF. CDR3 nucleotides: TGTGCCAGCAGTTTAAGTTGGGGAGGCCAGCCCCAGCATTTT.

This clonotype has only a few counts. V gene TRBV5-1 combines with J gene TRBJ2-6; D might be TRBD1 or TRBD2, each matching 5 bases. Germline V CDR1 and CDR2: SGHRS, YFSETQ. Between the trimmed V and J ends, which lost 4 bases and 4 bases, there was a span of 9 bases. The length of the CDR3 is 14 residues. CDR3 in amino acids: CASSPGAGANVLTF. The CDR3 bases are TGCGCCAGCAGCCCCGGGGCCGGGGCCAACGTCCTGACTTTC.

This clonotype was found a few times. The chain uses TRBV7-3 and TRBJ1-6; D gene unclear. CDR1 SGHTA and CDR2 FQGTGA come from the germline V gene. Deletions cut 6 bases from V and 7 bases from J, with 16 bases between. The CDR3 runs to 15 residues. DNA of the CDR3: TGTGCCAGCAGTCCTGGGCTATCCCAGAATTCACCCCTCCACTTT. As protein: CASSPGLSQNSPLHF.

The V and J genes are TRBV29-1 and TRBJ2-5, with a possible D match to TRBD1 (6 bases). In germline, CDR1 is SQVTM, CDR2 ANQGSEA. This CDR3 contains 13 residues. V lost 6 bases and J 3 bases, leaving 14 bases between the germline ends. The CDR3 protein is CSVGWGQEETQYF. The CDR3 DNA is TGCAGCGTCGGTTGGGGACAAGAAGAGACCCAGTACTTC.

This clonotype has only a few counts. The J gene is TRBJ2-5, the V gene TRBV5-1; D call uncertain. In germline, CDR1 is SGHRS, CDR2 YFSETQ. This CDR3 is 16 amino acids long. The V end lost 3 bases, the J end lost 4 bases, and 19 bases lay between the germline ends. CDR3 sequence (DNA): TGCGCCAGCAGCTCCCGAGTCCACGCCCCCTTAGAGACCCAGTACTTC. Encoded protein: CASSSRVHAPLETQYF.

In this sample, this clonotype turned up a few times. V usage is TRBV27 and J usage is TRBJ1-6, with TRBD1 identical over 10 bases. The V and J ends lost 5 bases and 8 bases, in that order; junction bases with no gene match: 9. The CDR3 length is 16 residues. Germline V gives CDR1 MNHEY, CDR2 SMNVEV (reference sequence). CDR3 amino acids: CASSRRSGTGDSPLHF. The CDR3 coding sequence is TGTGCCAGCAGTCGACGATCCGGGACAGGGGATTCACCCCTCCACTTT.

This clonotype has a handful of counts. The chain joins TRBV7-6 to TRBJ1-6, with 7 bases lining up with TRBD1. CDR1 SGHVS and CDR2 FNYEAQ come from the germline V gene. This CDR3 region has 16 residues. Trimming removed 5 bases from V and 8 bases from J; junction bases left unmatched: 12. CDR3 amino acids: CASSVPGRGLDSPLHF. As DNA, the CDR3 is TGTGCCAGCAGCGTCCCGGGCAGGGGGTTAGATTCACCCCTCCACTTT.

The table lists this clonotype with a few counts. The chain couples TRBV9 to TRBJ1-6; weak D call: TRBD1 (6 bases). CDR3 length: 15 amino acids. V shed 0 bases and J shed 8 bases, with 12 bases lying between them. Germline assignment: CDR1 SGDLS and CDR2 YYNGEE. Here the CDR3 reads CASSVEGQTYSPLHF. Written as DNA, the CDR3 is TGTGCCAGCAGCGTAGAAGGACAGACGTATTCACCCCTCCACTTT.

This clonotype was seen at least ten times. The rearrangement links TRBV5-1 to TRBJ1-1, with TRBD1 identical over 7 bases. The CDR3 spans 13 residues. Germline V gene lookup returns CDR1 SGHRS and CDR2 YFSETQ. Trimming took 2 bases from V and 6 from J; bases not matched to a gene: 4. The DNA for the CDR3 is TGCGCCAGCAGCTTAGAGGGGGCCCCTGAAGCTTTCTTT. This codes for CASSLEGAPEAFF.

V usage is TRBV7-8 and J usage is TRBJ1-1; possibly TRBD1 for D (6 bases). From germline, CDR1 is SGHVS and CDR2 FQNEAQ. CDR3 length: 13 amino acids. Trimming took 5 bases from V and 8 from J, leaving 15 bases between them. This CDR3 reads CASSARYRVEAFF. The CDR3 DNA sequence: TGTGCCAGCAGCGCCCGGTACAGGGTGGAAGCTTTCTTT.

In this sample, this clonotype turned up a few times. The V and J genes are TRBV6-6 and TRBJ1-2; 7 nucleotides align to TRBD1. CDR3 length: 14 amino acids. From germline, CDR1 is MNHNY and CDR2 SVGAGI (reference sequence). V lost 6 bases and J lost 4; bases outside the gene matches: 8. In nucleotides, the CDR3 is TGTGCCAGCAGGGAGACAGGGCCCTTCTATGGCTACACCTTC. It is translated as CASRETGPFYGYTF.

The J gene is TRBJ1-5, the V gene TRBV24-1; tentative D call: TRBD1 (6 bases). V was cut by 9 bases and J by 0 bases, with 14 bases left in between. The germline gives CDR1 KGHDR, CDR2 SFDVKD. This CDR3 is built from 15 residues. This CDR3 is CATQDSLYSNQPQHF. DNA of the CDR3: TGTGCCACCCAGGACAGCCTGTATAGCAATCAGCCCCAGCATTTT.

This clonotype was detected a few times. This sequence joins TRBV6-2 or TRBV6-3 and TRBJ1-6, with 9 nucleotides matching TRBD1. Germline trimming cut 8 bases from V and 8 bases from J; bases unmatched to any gene: 13. The CDR3 spans 16 residues. Germline V lookup: CDR1 MNHEY, CDR2 SVGEGT. The CDR3 DNA reads TGTGCCAGCGGGAAGGACAGGGGCACTTTGTATTCACCCCTCCACTTT. Protein sequence: CASGKDRGTLYSPLHF.

This clonotype was seen at least ten times. The rearrangement joins TRBV5-1 to TRBJ1-2; D is unclear. The CDR3 has 13 amino acids. The V and J ends lost 5 bases and 3 bases respectively, with 11 bases between them. CDR1 is SGHRS, CDR2 YFSETQ, per germline. The CDR3 reads CASRQNYDYGYTF. CDR3 nucleotide sequence: TGCGCCAGCAGGCAGAATTATGACTATGGCTACACCTTC.

This clonotype was detected a few times. This chain connects TRBV20-1 to TRBJ2-5; D remains unclear. Trimming stripped 3 bases from V and 2 bases from J, with 19 bases between. The CDR3 consists of 16 residues. Germline V gives CDR1 DFQATT, CDR2 SNEGSKA (reference sequence). CDR3: CSASRLAGRNQETQYF. CDR3 coding DNA: TGCAGTGCTAGTCGGTTGGCAGGAAGAAATCAAGAGACCCAGTACTTC.

This rearrangement joins TRBV12-3 or TRBV12-4 to TRBJ2-7; no definite D call. The closer fit of TRBJ2-5 to the DNA end suggests the J call may be wrong. The length of the CDR3 is 13 residues. The CDR3 region is CASRDGLEETQYF. The CDR3 DNA is TGTGCCAGCAGGGACGGGCTAGAAGAGACCCAGTACTTC.

The V and J genes are TRBV9 and TRBJ2-3; 10 bases line up with TRBD2. CDR1 and CDR2 from the germline V gene are SGDLS and YYNGEE. V was clipped by 8 bases and J by 2 bases; unmatched bases: 8. The length of the CDR3 is 15 residues. The CDR3 here is CASATSGRYTDTQYF. CDR3 DNA: TGTGCCAGTGCGACTAGCGGGCGGTACACAGATACGCAGTATTTT.

This clonotype showed up just a few times. V and J are TRBV7-2 and TRBJ2-3, with D maybe TRBD2 (6 bases). The CDR3 consists of 17 residues. V was shortened by 0 bases and J by 1 base, with 14 bases between the two germline ends. Germline V gene data show CDR1 as SGHTA and CDR2 as FQGNSA. The CDR3 reads CASSLASRGWGTDTQYF. CDR3 nucleotide sequence: TGTGCCAGCAGCTTAGCATCACGGGGGTGGGGCACAGATACGCAGTATTTT.

Only a few counts were recorded for this clonotype. The V and J genes are TRBV6-2 or TRBV6-3 and TRBJ1-2, with D possibly TRBD1 on 5 matching bases. V lost 4 bases to trimming and J lost 8 bases, with 17 bases between them. The CDR3 is 14 amino acids. Germline V gives CDR1 MNHEY, CDR2 SVGEGT. CDR3 in amino acids: CASSFYGASAGYTF. The CDR3 coding sequence is TGTGCCAGCAGTTTCTACGGGGCTAGTGCGGGCTACACCTTC.

This clonotype was counted at least ten times. The chain uses TRBV5-1 and TRBJ1-1, with D perhaps matching TRBD1 (5 bases). Per germline, CDR1 SGHRS and CDR2 YFSETQ. V was clipped by 0 bases and J by 11 bases, with 17 bases between them. This CDR3 is built from 14 residues. Here the CDR3 reads CASSLGPEAGPAFF. In DNA, the CDR3 is TGCGCCAGCAGCTTGGGGCCCGAGGCGGGGCCGGCTTTCTTT.

This chain connects TRBV5-6 to TRBJ1-2, with D unclear. This CDR3 spans 15 amino acids. Trimming cost V 1 base and J 6 bases, with 16 bases left between them. Germline CDR1 reads SGHDT; CDR2 reads YYEEEE. The CDR3 is CASSLSRGRQHGYTF. For the CDR3, the DNA is TGTGCCAGCAGCTTGTCGCGGGGAAGACAACATGGCTACACCTTC.

This clonotype was seen repeatedly, ten times or more. V gene TRBV11-2 combines with J gene TRBJ2-6; TRBD2 matches 7 bases. The CDR3 covers 16 residues. In germline, CDR1 is SGHAT, CDR2 FQNNGV. V lost 5 bases to trimming and J lost 0 bases; unmatched junction nucleotides: 4. The DNA for the CDR3 is TGTGCCAGCAGCCCCGGGGGGAACTCTGGGGCCAACGTCCTGACTTTC. Translated, it gives CASSPGGNSGANVLTF. Combining the CDR3 with reference TRBV11-2 and TRBJ2-6 gives the whole variable domain EAGVAQSPRYKIIEKRQSVAFWCNPISGHATLYWYQQILGQGPKLLIQFQNNGVVDDSQLPKDRFSAERLKGVDSTLKIQPAKLEDSAVYLCASSPGGNSGANVLTFGAGSRLTVL.

This clonotype was seen a few times. The rearrangement links TRBV4-1 to TRBJ2-5, with 9 nucleotides matching TRBD1. The length of the CDR3 is 15 residues. Germline CDR1 MGHRA, CDR2 YSYEKL. The V gene end was trimmed by 4 bases and the J gene end by 5 bases; junction bases not matched to a gene: 8. This chain's CDR3 is CASSLGTGRWETQYF. DNA for the CDR3: TGCGCCAGCAGCCTTGGGACAGGGCGGTGGGAGACCCAGTACTTC.

This clonotype was detected ten times or more. This sequence joins TRBV7-9 and TRBJ1-1; no clear D. The CDR3 runs to 14 residues. The V and J ends lost 4 bases and 0 bases respectively, with 9 bases between them. CDR1 and CDR2 from the germline V gene are SEHNR and FQNEAQ (reference sequence). This CDR3 is CASSSPPLNTEAFF. The CDR3 bases are TGTGCCAGCAGCTCCCCCCCTTTGAACACTGAAGCTTTCTTT.

This clonotype was observed at least ten times. This sequence joins TRBV5-6 and TRBJ2-1; 9 bases agree with TRBD2. The germline gives CDR1 SGHDT, CDR2 YYEEEE. The junction had 6 bases not matched to a gene; V was cut back by 0 bases and J by 8 bases. The CDR3 is 15 residues long. The CDR3 is CASSLAGLASDEQFF. In DNA form, the CDR3 reads TGTGCCAGCAGCTTGGCCGGACTAGCGTCGGATGAGCAGTTCTTC.